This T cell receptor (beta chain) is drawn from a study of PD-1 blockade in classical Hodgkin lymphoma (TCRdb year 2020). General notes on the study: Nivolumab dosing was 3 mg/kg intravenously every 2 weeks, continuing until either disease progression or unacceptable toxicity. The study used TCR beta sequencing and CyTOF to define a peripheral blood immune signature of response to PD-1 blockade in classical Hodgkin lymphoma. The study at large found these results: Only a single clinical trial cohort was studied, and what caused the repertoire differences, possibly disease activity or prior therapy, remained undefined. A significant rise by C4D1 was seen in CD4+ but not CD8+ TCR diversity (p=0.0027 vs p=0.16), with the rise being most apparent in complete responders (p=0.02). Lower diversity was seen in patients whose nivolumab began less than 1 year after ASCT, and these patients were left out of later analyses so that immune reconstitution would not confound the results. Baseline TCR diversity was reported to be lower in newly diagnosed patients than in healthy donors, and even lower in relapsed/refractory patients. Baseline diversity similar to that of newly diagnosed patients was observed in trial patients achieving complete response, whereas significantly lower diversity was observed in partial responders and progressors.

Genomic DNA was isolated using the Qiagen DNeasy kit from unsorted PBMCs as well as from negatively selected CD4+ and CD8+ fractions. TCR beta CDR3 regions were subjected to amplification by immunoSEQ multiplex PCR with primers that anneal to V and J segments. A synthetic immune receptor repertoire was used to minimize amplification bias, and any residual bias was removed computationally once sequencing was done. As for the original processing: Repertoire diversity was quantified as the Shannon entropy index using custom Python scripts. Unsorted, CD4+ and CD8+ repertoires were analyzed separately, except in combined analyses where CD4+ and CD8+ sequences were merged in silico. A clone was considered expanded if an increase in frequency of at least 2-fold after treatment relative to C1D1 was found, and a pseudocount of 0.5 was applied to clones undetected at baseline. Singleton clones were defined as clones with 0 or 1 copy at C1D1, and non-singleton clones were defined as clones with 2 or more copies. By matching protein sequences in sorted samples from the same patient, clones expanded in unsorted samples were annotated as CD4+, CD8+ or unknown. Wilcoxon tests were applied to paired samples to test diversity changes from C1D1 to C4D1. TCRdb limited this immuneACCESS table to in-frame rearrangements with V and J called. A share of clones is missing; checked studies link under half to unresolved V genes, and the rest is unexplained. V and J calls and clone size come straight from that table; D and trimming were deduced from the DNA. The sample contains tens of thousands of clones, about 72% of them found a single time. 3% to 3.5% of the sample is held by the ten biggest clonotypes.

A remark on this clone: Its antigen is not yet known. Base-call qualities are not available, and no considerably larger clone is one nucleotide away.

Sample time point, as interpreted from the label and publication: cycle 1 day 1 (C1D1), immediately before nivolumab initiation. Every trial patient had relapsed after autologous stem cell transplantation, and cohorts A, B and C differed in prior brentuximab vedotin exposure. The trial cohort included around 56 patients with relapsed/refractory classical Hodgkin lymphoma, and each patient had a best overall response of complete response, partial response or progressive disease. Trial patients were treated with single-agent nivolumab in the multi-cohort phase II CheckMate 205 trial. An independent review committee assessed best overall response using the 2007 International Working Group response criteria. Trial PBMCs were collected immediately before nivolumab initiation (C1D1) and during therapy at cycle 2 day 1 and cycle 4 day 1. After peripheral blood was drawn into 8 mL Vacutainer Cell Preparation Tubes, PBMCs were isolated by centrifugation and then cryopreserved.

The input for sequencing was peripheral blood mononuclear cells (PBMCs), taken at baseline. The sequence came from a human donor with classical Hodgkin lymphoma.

The CDR3 region reads CASSSATLVGLQGYTF. The DNA sequence is TGTGCCAGCAGCTCCGCAACCTTGGTAGGCCTCCAGGGCTACACCTTC. The receptor chain draws on TRBV7-9 and TRBJ1-2, with no confidently assigned D gene. The CDR3 starts with the cysteine, ends with the phenylalanine, and has 16 residues. Just the 48-base CDR3 DNA is kept, in frame starting at base 1. The CDR1 and CDR2 encoded by the germline V gene (reference sequence) are SEHNR and FQNEAQ. Between the V and J ends, shortened by 4 bases and 8 bases respectively, the junction contains 23 bases.